This TCR beta chain was sequenced for a study of T cells in Graves' hyperthyroidism and ophthalmopathy. Stable Graves' hyperthyroidism meant no ophthalmopathy progression within 18 months. Exclusion of patients followed from uncontrolled infection, other autoimmune disease, pregnancy or lactation. The diagnoses drew upon clinical symptoms, serum thyroxine and TRAb, thyroid ultrasound and orbital computed tomography. The TCR beta CDR3 regions underwent amplification using RNA transcripts as the source. The TCR CDR3 was amplified in a first-round RT-PCR using the HTBI primer set. MiXCR was run by TCRdb on the multiplex PCR reads, yielding one entry per CDR3 protein. The top ten hold about 17% of the sample, which has 500,000 to 700,000 distinct CDR3 sequences, approximately 16% seen once. This clonotype was recorded a few times. Antigen: not known. Germline V gene sequence: CDR1 MNHEY, CDR2 SVGEGT. The CDR3 is 15 amino acids. Trimming removed 7 bases at V and 2 bases at J, with 18 bases between.

Notes on the study in general: A median around 6.4 months before onset, the model predicted ophthalmopathy.

The gene calls are TRBV6-2 or TRBV6-3 and TRBJ2-7; a weak D match, TRBD1 (5 bases). The source is a woman aged 18 to 35 with Graves' hyperthyroidism. The sample taken for sequencing was blood. CDR3 loop: CASNIVLAGTYEQYF. CDR3 nucleotides: TGTGCCAGCAATATCGTCCTCGCAGGGACCTACGAGCAGTACTTC.